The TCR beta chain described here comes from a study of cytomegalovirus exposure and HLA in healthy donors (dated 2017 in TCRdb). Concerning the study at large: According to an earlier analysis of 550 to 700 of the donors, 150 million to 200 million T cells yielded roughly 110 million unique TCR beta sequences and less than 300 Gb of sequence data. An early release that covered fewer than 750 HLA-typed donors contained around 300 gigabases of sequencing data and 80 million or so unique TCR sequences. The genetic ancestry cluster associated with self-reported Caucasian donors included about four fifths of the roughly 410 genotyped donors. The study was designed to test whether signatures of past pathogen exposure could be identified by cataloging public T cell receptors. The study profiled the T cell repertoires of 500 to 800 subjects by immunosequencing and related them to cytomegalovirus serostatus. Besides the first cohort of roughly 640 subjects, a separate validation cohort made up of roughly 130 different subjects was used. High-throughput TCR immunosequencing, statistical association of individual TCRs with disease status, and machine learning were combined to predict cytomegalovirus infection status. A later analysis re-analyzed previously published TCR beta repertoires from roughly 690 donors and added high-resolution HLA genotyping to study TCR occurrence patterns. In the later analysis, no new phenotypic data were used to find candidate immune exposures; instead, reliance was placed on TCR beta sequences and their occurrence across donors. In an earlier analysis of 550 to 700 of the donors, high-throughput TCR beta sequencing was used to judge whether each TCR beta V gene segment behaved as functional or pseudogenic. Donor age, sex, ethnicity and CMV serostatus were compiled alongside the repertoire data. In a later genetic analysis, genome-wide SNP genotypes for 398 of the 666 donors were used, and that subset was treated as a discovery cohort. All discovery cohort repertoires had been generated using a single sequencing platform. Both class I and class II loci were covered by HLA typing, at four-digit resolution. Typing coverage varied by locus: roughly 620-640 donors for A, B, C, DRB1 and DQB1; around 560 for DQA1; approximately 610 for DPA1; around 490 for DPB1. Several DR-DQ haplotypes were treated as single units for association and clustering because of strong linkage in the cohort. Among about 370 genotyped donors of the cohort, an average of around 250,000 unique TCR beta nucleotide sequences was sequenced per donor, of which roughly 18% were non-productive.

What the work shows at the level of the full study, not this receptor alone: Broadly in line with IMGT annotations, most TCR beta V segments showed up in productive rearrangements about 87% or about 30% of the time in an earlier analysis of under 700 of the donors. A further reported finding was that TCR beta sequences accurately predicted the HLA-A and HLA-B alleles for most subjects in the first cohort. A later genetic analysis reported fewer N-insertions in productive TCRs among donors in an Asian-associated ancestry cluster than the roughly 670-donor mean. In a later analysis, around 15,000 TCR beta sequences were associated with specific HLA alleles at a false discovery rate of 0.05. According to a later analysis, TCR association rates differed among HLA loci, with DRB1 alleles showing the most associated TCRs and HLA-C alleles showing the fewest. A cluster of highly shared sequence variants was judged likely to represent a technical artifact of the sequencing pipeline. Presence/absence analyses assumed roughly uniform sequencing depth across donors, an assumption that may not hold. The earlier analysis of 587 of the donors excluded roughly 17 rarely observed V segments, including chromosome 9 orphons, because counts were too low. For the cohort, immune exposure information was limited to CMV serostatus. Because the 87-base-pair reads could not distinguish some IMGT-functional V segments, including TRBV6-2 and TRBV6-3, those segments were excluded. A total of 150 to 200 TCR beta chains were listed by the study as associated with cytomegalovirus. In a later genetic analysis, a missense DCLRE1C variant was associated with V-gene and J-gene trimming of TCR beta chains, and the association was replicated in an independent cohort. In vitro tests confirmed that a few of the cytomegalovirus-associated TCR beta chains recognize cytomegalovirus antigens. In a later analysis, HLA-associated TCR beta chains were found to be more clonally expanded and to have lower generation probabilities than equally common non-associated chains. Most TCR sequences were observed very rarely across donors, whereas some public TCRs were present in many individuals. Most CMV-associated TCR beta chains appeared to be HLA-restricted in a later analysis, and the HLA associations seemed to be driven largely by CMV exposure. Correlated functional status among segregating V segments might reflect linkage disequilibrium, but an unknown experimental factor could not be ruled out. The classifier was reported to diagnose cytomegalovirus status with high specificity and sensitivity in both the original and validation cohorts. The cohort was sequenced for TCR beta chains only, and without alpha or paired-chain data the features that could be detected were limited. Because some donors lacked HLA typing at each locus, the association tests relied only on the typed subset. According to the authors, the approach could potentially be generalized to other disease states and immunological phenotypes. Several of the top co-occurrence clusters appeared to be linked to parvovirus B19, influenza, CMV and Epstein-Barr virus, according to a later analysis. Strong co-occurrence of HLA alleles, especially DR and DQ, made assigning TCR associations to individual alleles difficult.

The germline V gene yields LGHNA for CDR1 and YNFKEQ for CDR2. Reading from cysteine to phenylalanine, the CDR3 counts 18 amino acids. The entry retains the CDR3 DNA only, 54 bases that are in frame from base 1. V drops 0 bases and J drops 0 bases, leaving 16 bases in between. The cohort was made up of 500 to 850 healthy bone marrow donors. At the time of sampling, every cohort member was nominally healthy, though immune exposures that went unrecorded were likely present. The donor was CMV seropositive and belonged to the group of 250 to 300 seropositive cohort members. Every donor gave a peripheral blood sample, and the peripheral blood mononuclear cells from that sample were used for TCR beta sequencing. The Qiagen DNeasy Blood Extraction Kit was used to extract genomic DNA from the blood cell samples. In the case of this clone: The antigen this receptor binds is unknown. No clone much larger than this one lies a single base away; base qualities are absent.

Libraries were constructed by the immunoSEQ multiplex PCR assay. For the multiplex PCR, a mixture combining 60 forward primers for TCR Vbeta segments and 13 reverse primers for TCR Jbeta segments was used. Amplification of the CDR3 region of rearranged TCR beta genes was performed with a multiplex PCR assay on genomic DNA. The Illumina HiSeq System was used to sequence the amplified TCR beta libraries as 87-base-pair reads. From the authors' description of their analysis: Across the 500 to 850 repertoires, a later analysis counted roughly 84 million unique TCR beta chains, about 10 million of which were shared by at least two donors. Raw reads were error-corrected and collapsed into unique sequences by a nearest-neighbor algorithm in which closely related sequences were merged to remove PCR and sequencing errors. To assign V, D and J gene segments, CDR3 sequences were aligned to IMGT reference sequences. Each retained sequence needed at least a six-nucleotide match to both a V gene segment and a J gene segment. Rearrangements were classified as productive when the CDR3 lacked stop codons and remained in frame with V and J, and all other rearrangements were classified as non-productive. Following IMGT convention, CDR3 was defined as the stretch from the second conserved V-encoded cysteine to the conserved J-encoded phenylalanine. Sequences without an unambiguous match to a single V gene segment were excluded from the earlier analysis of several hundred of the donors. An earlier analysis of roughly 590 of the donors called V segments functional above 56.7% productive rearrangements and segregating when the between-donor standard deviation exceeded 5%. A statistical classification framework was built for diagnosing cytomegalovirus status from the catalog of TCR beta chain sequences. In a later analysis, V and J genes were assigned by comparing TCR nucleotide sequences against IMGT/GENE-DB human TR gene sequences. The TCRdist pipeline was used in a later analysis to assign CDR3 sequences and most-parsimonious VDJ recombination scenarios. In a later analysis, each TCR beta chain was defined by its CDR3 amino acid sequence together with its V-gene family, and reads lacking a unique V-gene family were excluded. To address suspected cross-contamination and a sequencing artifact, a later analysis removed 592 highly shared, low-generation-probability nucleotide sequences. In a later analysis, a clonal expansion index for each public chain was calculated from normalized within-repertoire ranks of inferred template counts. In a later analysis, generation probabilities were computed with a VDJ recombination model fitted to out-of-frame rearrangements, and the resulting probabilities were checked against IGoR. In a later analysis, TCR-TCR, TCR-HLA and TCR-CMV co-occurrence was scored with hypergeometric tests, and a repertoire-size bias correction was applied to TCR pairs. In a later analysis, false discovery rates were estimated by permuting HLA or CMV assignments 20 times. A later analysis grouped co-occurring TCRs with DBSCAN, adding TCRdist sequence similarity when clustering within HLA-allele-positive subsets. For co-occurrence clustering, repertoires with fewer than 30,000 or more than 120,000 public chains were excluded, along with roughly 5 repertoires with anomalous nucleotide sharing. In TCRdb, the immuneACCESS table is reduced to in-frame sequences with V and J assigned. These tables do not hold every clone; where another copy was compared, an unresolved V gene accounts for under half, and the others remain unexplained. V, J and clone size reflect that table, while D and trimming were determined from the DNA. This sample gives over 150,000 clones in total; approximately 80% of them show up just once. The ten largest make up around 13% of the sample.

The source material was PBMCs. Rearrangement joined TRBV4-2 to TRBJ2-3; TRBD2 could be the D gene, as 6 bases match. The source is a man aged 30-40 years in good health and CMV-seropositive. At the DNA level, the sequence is TGTGCCAGCAGCCAAGATCTTGCTAGCGTCCCTAGCACAGATACGCAGTATTTT. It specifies CASSQDLASVPSTDTQYF.